This entry lists 18 T cell receptor beta chains sequenced from one sample in a study of blood T cell repertoires in COVID-19. Using immunoSEQ multiplex PCR, the repertoire was profiled, and TCRdb retains in-frame clones only, with some absent. This table has about 200,000 clones, roughly four fifths appearing once. The sequenced material came from PBMCs or T cells enriched from blood (not recorded which). The receptor set was obtained from a man aged 40-55 years who had recovered from COVID-19.

The V gene is TRBV5-1, the J gene TRBJ2-6; the match to TRBD1 covers 10 bases. The ends lost 3 bases at V and 0 bases at J; junction bases unmatched: 3. CDR1 SGHRS and CDR2 YFSETQ come from the germline V gene. The CDR3 length is 17 residues. Here the CDR3 DNA reads TGCGCCAGCAGCTGGGGGACAGGGGACTCTGGGGCCAACGTCCTGACTTTC. It specifies CASSWGTGDSGANVLTF. Using reference TRBV5-1 and TRBJ2-6 for the parts outside the CDR3, the full variable domain is KAGVTQTPRYLIKTRGQQVTLSCSPISGHRSVSWYQQTPGQGLQFLFEYFSETQRNKGNFPGRFSGRQFSNSRSEMNVSTLELGDSALYLCASSWGTGDSGANVLTFGAGSRLTVL.

The genes are TRBV18 and TRBJ1-5; no firm D call. This CDR3 is 13 amino acids long. Per the germline V gene, CDR1 is KGHSH and CDR2 is LQKENI. The V end lost 5 bases, the J end lost 2 bases, and 7 bases lay between the germline ends. The CDR3 loop reads CASSWEGNQPQHF. DNA of the CDR3: TGTGCCAGCTCATGGGAGGGCAATCAGCCCCAGCATTTT.

This chain links TRBV20-1 with TRBJ2-1; 9 bases agree with TRBD2. The germline V gene encodes CDR1 DFQATT and CDR2 SNEGSKA (reference sequence). This CDR3 has 14 amino acids. The V and J ends lost 3 bases and 6 bases, in that order; junction bases with no gene match: 6. CDR3 loop: CSASGLAGTNEQFF. The CDR3, as DNA: TGCAGTGCTAGTGGCCTAGCGGGGACCAATGAGCAGTTCTTC.

This clone occurred once. This rearrangement joins TRBV27 to TRBJ2-7; D is possibly TRBD1 (5 bases). Per the germline V gene, CDR1 is MNHEY and CDR2 is SMNVEV (reference sequence). Trimming stripped 6 bases from V and 2 bases from J, with 8 bases between. The CDR3 extends over 12 amino acids. CDR3 in amino acids: CASSQGTYEQYV. In DNA, the CDR3 is TGTGCCAGCAGCCAGGGTACCTACGAGCAGTACGTC.

The sample holds one count of this clone. This chain uses TRBV9 with TRBJ2-1, with 9 bases matching TRBD2. The CDR3 extends over 16 amino acids. Trimming cost V 5 bases and J 0 bases; bases outside gene matches: 6. Germline V gives CDR1 SGDLS, CDR2 YYNGEE. The CDR3 DNA reads TGTGCCAGCAGGGAACTTAGCGGGAGCTCCTACAATGAGCAGTTCTTC. Its protein product is CASRELSGSSYNEQFF.

J is TRBJ2-3 and V is TRBV6-4; 7 nucleotides line up with TRBD2. The CDR3 is 16 amino acids. Germline V gene sequence: CDR1 MRHNA, CDR2 SNTAGT. The V segment lost 1 base and the J segment 0 bases; nucleotides outside the gene matches: 4. The CDR3 spells CASSDFYSGSTDTQYF. The CDR3 nucleotides are TGTGCCAGCAGTGACTTCTATAGCGGGAGCACAGATACGCAGTATTTT.

This clone was recorded only once. This sequence joins TRBV2 and TRBJ1-4; no reliable D call. V was clipped by 8 bases and J by 8 bases, with 12 bases between them. This CDR3 spans 12 amino acids. Germline CDR1 is SNHLY and CDR2 is FYNNEI. The CDR3: CASGKRREKLFF. The CDR3 region has the DNA TGTGCCAGCGGGAAGCGGAGAGAAAAACTGTTTTTT.

The chain has TRBV5-4 and TRBJ2-7; 7 positions agree with TRBD1. This CDR3 contains 16 residues. V shed 1 base and J 0 bases; nucleotides not matched to a gene: 7. Germline loops: CDR1 SGHNT, CDR2 YYREEE (reference sequence). The CDR3 nucleotides read TGTGCCAGCAGCTTGTCAGGGGGAATTACCTCCTACGAGCAGTACTTC. Translation gives CASSLSGGITSYEQYF.

The gene calls are TRBV30 and TRBJ2-3; 11 nucleotides match TRBD2. The germline CDR1 and CDR2 sequences are GTSNPN and SVGIG (reference sequence). The CDR3 totals 16 residues. The V gene end was trimmed by 6 bases and the J gene end by 3 bases; junction bases not matched to a gene: 11. This CDR3 reads CACPGGGTSGTDTQYF. The CDR3 DNA follows: TGTGCCTGCCCAGGAGGGGGGACTAGCGGTACAGATACGCAGTATTTT.

The chain joins TRBV7-3 to TRBJ1-3, with D possibly being TRBD1 (6 bases). Germline V gene data show CDR1 as SGHTA and CDR2 as FQGTGA. Trimming removed 5 bases at V and 0 bases at J, with 11 bases between. CDR3 length: 15 residues. The chain's CDR3 is CASSRRTDSGNTIYF. CDR3 coding DNA: TGTGCCAGCAGCAGACGGACAGACTCTGGAAACACCATATATTTT.

The V gene is TRBV5-8, the J gene TRBJ2-1; 12 bases are shared with TRBD2. CDR1 and CDR2 from the germline V gene are SGHTS and YDEGEE. CDR3 length: 15 residues. V shed 4 bases, J shed 4 bases, and the junction held 3 bases outside the gene matches. The CDR3 spells CASSQGLAGYNEQFF. CDR3 DNA: TGTGCCAGCAGCCAAGGACTAGCGGGGTACAATGAGCAGTTCTTC.

This clone has just a few counts. This chain joins TRBV5-4 and TRBJ2-7; D is unresolved. Germline loops: CDR1 SGHNT, CDR2 YYREEE (reference sequence). The CDR3 length is 15 residues. The ends were cut back, 2 bases at V and 3 bases at J, with 15 bases in the middle. DNA for the CDR3: TGTGCCAGCAGCTTAGGTCAGAGAAGCGACTACGAGCAGTACTTC. As protein: CASSLGQRSDYEQYF.

The rearrangement joins TRBV19 to TRBJ2-1; TRBD2 matches 10 bases. V gave up 7 bases and J gave up 2 bases; unmatched junction bases: 8. CDR1 LNHDA and CDR2 SQIVND come from the germline V gene (reference sequence). This CDR3 has 16 amino acids. CDR3 residues: CASKTIAGGPYNEQFF. Written as DNA, the CDR3 is TGTGCCAGTAAAACAATAGCGGGAGGCCCCTACAATGAGCAGTTCTTC.

The genes are TRBV30 and TRBJ2-2; maybe TRBD1 (5 bases). The CDR3 is 13 amino acids. Trimming took off 4 bases at V and 1 base at J, with 7 bases between the two ends. CDR1 and CDR2 (germline): GTSNPN, SVGIG (reference sequence). The CDR3 region is CAWTTGNTGELFF. The CDR3 DNA sequence: TGTGCCTGGACAACAGGGAACACCGGGGAGCTGTTTTTT. Variable domain in full (rest from reference TRBV30 and TRBJ2-2): SQTIHQWPATLVQPVGSPLSLECTVEGTSNPNLYWYRQAAGRGLQLLFYSVGIGQISSEVPQNLSASRPQDRQFILSSKKLLLSDSGFYLCAWTTGNTGELFFGEGSRLTVL.

The chain employs TRBV6-2 or TRBV6-3 and TRBJ1-2; TRBD1 matches 8 bases. V was pared by 2 bases and J by 9 bases, with 5 bases of the junction left unmatched. Per germline, CDR1 MNHEY and CDR2 SVGEGT. This CDR3 contains 13 residues. The CDR3 protein is CASSYLDRVCYTF. In DNA, the CDR3 is TGTGCCAGCAGTTACCTGGACAGGGTATGCTACACCTTC.

DNA of the CDR3: TGTGCCAGCAGCCAAGATCGCGGAGGGAACCTATCACCCCTCCACTTT. Residues: CASSQDRGGNLSPLHF. This rearrangement joins TRBV4-2 to TRBJ1-6, with unresolved D. CDR3 size: 16 residues. CDR1 is LGHNA, CDR2 YNFKEQ, per germline. Trimming took 0 bases from V and 10 from J, leaving 16 bases between them.

This clone was seen a few times. This chain joins TRBV4-3 and TRBJ1-2; no firm D call. The germline V and J ends were trimmed by 1 base and 3 bases, with 18 bases remaining between them. Germline CDR1 reads LGHNA; CDR2 reads YSLEER. The CDR3 contains 17 residues. CDR3 sequence reads: CASSQAAGRSGDYGYTF. Here the CDR3 DNA reads TGCGCCAGCAGCCAAGCAGCGGGCCGATCAGGCGACTATGGCTACACCTTC.

The V gene is TRBV27, the J gene TRBJ2-5, with D perhaps TRBD2 (6 bases). V gave up 0 bases and J gave up 4 bases, with 12 bases separating them. Germline CDR1 MNHEY, CDR2 SMNVEV (reference sequence). The CDR3 is 15 residues long. The CDR3 region is CASSLSWRGRETQYF. The CDR3 nucleotides are TGTGCCAGCAGTTTATCATGGAGGGGTAGAGAGACCCAGTACTTC.